The T cell receptor beta chain under discussion was sequenced for a study of vaccination effects on CD4 cells after COVID-19. Study-level background: The two convalescent patients provided samples 16 days and one week before vaccination. Whole-study results and caveats: Mainly new vaccine-induced clones made up the post-vaccine spike-reactive clones in convalescents. By a late point after vaccination, infection- and vaccine-induced clones had shrunk markedly through clonal contraction.

Libraries were prepared by immunoSEQ multiplex PCR; TCRdb keeps only in-frame clonotypes and omits some of them. The data contain about 36,000 clones, approximately 72% of them singletons. Notes on this clone: Its target is unknown.

CDR1 and CDR2 (germline): SGHTA, FQGNSA. This CDR3 comprises 13 residues. Trimming removed 10 bases from V and 5 bases from J; junction bases left unmatched: 2. With the ViraFEST assay, the study expanded antigen-specific CD4+ T cells using viral peptide pools, then sequenced them. Culture proceeded for 10 days, and CD4+ T cells were then isolated. According to PCR results, the person was infected with SARS-CoV-2 between March and December 2020. The sample here was CD4+ T cells from PBMCs cultured with HCoV-NL63 spike peptides, taken before COVID-19 vaccination. V gene TRBV7-2 combines with J gene TRBJ2-5; 15 bases map to TRBD2. The clonotype originates from a human donor who had a prior SARS-CoV-2 infection. CDR3 residues: CATGLAGGETQYF. CDR3 DNA: TGTGCCACAGGACTAGCGGGGGGGGAGACCCAGTACTTC.